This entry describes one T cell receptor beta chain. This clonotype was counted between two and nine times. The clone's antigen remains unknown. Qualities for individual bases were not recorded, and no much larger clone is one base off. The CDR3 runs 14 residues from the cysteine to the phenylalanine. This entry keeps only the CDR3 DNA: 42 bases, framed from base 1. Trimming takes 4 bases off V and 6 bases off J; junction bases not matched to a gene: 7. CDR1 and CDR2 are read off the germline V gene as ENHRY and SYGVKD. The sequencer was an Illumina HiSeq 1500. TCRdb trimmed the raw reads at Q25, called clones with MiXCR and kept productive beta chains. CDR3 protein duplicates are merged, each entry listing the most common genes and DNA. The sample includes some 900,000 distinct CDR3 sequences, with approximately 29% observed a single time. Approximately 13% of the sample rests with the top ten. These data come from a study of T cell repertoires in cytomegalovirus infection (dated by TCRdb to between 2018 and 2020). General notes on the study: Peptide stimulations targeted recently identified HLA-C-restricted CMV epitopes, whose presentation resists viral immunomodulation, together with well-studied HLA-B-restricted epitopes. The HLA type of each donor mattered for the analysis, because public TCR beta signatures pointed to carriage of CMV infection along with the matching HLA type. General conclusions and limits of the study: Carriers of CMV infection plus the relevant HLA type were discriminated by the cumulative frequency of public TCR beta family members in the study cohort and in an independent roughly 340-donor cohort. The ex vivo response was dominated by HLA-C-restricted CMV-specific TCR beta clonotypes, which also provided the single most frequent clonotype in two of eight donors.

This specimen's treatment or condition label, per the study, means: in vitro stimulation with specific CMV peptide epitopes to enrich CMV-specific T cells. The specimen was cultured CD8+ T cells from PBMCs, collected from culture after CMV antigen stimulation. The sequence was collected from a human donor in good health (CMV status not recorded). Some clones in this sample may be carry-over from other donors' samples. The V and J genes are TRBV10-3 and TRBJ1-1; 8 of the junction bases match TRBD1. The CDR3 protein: CAISGGQGSPEAFF. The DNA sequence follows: TGTGCCATCAGTGGAGGACAGGGCTCGCCTGAAGCTTTCTTT.